This T cell receptor (beta chain) comes out of a study of a mutant IDH1 vaccine in newly diagnosed glioma. Using immunoSEQ multiplex PCR, the repertoire was profiled, and TCRdb retains in-frame clones only, with some absent. This table has roughly 120,000 clones, around 80% appearing once. Note on this clone: The antigen is undetermined.

V lost 5 bases and J lost 2, with 7 bases in between. This CDR3 is built from 14 residues. CDR1 is ENHRY and CDR2 is SYGVKD in the germline V gene. Time point defined: week 11, during vaccination. In the vaccine, a single dose held 300 ug of the mutant IDH1 20-mer peptide, along with topical imiquimod. The receptor's source is a man aged 40-50 years with glioma. Specimen: PBMCs, collected from a glioma patient whose treatment included an IDH1 peptide vaccine. V and J are TRBV10-3 and TRBJ2-6; no firm D call. The CDR3 DNA is TGTGCCATCAGTAATCAGGCTGGGGCCAACGTCCTGACTTTC. It encodes CAISNQAGANVLTF.